Shown below are 30 T cell receptor beta chains from a single sample sequenced in a study of neurological immune-mediated disorders. TCRdb reanalysed the 5' RACE reads using MiXCR and keeps one entry per CDR3 protein. The sample carries about 44,000 distinct CDR3 sequences, about 22% recorded once. Time point noted: technical triplicate 3. Sequenced sample: PBMCs. The receptors originated from a man aged 55 to 70 with HTLV-1-associated myelopathy (HAM/TSP).

This clonotype was counted at least ten times. The chain employs TRBV20-1 and TRBJ2-5, with 14 bases identical to TRBD2. CDR1 is DFQATT, CDR2 SNEGSKA, per germline (reference sequence). Losses at the gene ends were 5 bases for V and 3 bases for J; bases not matched to a gene: 2. The CDR3 loop spans 14 amino acids. CDR3 sequence (DNA): TGCAGTGCTGGGACTAGCGGGAGAGAAGAGACCCAGTACTTC. It encodes CSAGTSGREETQYF.

This clonotype was seen many times. V and J are TRBV20-1 and TRBJ2-5; D remains unclear. Trimming left V 3 bases short and J 5 bases short, with 13 bases between. This CDR3 is built from 13 residues. Germline values: CDR1 DFQATT, CDR2 SNEGSKA (reference sequence). The CDR3 sequence is CSASSPLKETQYF. The CDR3 nucleotides are TGCAGTGCTAGTAGTCCCTTAAAGGAGACCCAGTACTTC.

In this sample, this clonotype turned up many times. The chain recombines TRBV10-3 with TRBJ2-1, with 9 bases lining up with TRBD1. The trim removed 2 bases at V and 6 bases at J, leaving 11 bases unmatched. The CDR3 has 17 residues. Germline V gene sequence: CDR1 ENHRY, CDR2 SYGVKD. CDR3 residues: CAISERHRDRVSNEQFF. In DNA, the CDR3 is TGTGCCATCAGTGAGCGACACCGGGACAGGGTTTCCAATGAGCAGTTCTTC.

The rearrangement uses TRBV12-3 or TRBV12-4 and TRBJ2-2; no reliable D call. The germline V and J ends were trimmed by 8 bases and 6 bases, with 10 bases remaining between them. The CDR3 contains 12 residues. CDR3 residues: CASQRPPGELFF. DNA of the CDR3: TGTGCCAGCCAACGTCCGCCCGGGGAGCTGTTTTTT.

About this clonotype: This could be a read error, since a much larger clone is one nucleotide away. The chain links TRBV18 to TRBJ2-7; no reliable D call. The CDR3 has 14 amino acids. Trimming removed 1 base at V and 7 bases at J, with 14 bases between. Germline V gene lookup returns CDR1 KGHSH and CDR2 LQKENI. CDR3 residues: CASSPRQISWEQYF. DNA of the CDR3: TGTGCCAGCTCACCACGGCAGATCTCTTGGGAGCAGTACTTC.

This clonotype is medium-sized by share. The chain couples TRBV7-9 to TRBJ2-3; 8 nucleotides align to TRBD1. V shed 6 bases and J 4 bases; nucleotides not matched to a gene: 3. The CDR3 covers 13 residues. From germline, CDR1 is SEHNR and CDR2 FQNEAQ (reference sequence). CDR3 in amino acids: CASSPRGPDTQYF. CDR3 bases: TGTGCCAGCAGTCCCAGGGGGCCAGATACGCAGTATTTT.

This clonotype was detected many times. The CDR3 nucleotides are TGTGCCAGCGGGACTAGCGGGAGAGATGAGCAGTTCTTC. Protein: CASGTSGRDEQFF. This chain joins TRBV6-1 and TRBJ2-1, with 14 bases that match TRBD2. The trim removed 8 bases at V and 8 bases at J, leaving 2 bases unmatched. The CDR3 is 13 amino acids. Germline CDR1 MNHNS, CDR2 SASEGT.

This clonotype showed up many times. The chain is built from TRBV20-1 and TRBJ2-7; D tentatively reads TRBD1 or TRBD2 (5 bases each). Germline assignment: CDR1 DFQATT and CDR2 SNEGSKA (reference sequence). The V end lost 6 bases, the J end lost 4 bases, and 19 bases lay between the germline ends. The CDR3 consists of 14 residues. The CDR3 protein is CSAQRGGLGYEQYF. CDR3 DNA: TGCAGTGCCCAGAGGGGCGGTTTGGGTTACGAGCAGTACTTC.

Many counts were recorded for this clonotype. V usage is TRBV20-1 and J usage is TRBJ1-4; TRBD1 matches at 8 bases. Germline V gives CDR1 DFQATT, CDR2 SNEGSKA (reference sequence). CDR3 length: 13 residues. Germline trimming cut 6 bases from V and 10 bases from J; bases unmatched to any gene: 10. CDR3 in amino acids: CSADDRGSGKLFF. The CDR3 nucleotides are TGCAGTGCAGATGACAGGGGTAGCGGAAAACTGTTTTTT.

This clonotype showed up many times. The V gene is TRBV7-2, the J gene TRBJ2-5, with 8 bases matching TRBD2. Germline trimming cut 5 bases from V and 4 bases from J; bases unmatched to any gene: 15. The CDR3 runs 17 residues. CDR1 and CDR2 from the germline V gene are SGHTA and FQGNSA. CDR3 coding DNA: TGTGCCAGCAGCCCCGCCCCGAGCGGGGGATGGAGAGAGACCCAGTACTTC. Translating gives CASSPAPSGGWRETQYF.

This clonotype was observed many times. The chain has TRBV29-1 and TRBJ2-7, with D perhaps TRBD2 (5 bases). CDR1 is SQVTM, CDR2 ANQGSEA, per germline. V lost 8 bases to trimming and J lost 7 bases, with 12 bases between them. The CDR3 is made up of 10 amino acids. The CDR3, as DNA: TGCAGCCCCGACCGAGGGGAGCAGTACTTC. Amino acid sequence: CSPDRGEQYF.

This sequence joins TRBV7-9 and TRBJ1-4; tentatively, D is TRBD1 (5 bases). CDR1 and CDR2 from the germline V gene are SEHNR and FQNEAQ (reference sequence). The CDR3 sequence is 13 residues long. V lost 5 bases and J 6 bases, leaving 10 bases between the germline ends. The CDR3 protein is CASSPRDYEKLFF. For the CDR3, the DNA is TGTGCCAGCAGCCCGCGGGACTATGAAAAACTGTTTTTT.

The table lists this clonotype with many counts. The gene calls are TRBV6-1 and TRBJ2-7; D gene ambiguous. V lost 3 bases and J 3 bases, leaving 6 bases between the germline ends. CDR3 length equals 12 residues. Germline assignment: CDR1 MNHNS and CDR2 SASEGT. The CDR3: CASSETFYEQYF. The CDR3 DNA follows: TGTGCCAGCAGTGAGACGTTCTACGAGCAGTACTTC.

This clonotype has a count of ten or more. V gene TRBV18 combines with J gene TRBJ2-2; D is unclear. This CDR3 contains 16 residues. Trimming cost V 2 bases and J 4 bases, with 14 bases left between them. Germline V CDR1 and CDR2: KGHSH, LQKENI. The CDR3 region has the DNA TGTGCCAGCTCACCAGCCTCTAACTTGGGCACCGGGGAGCTGTTTTTT. Translated, it gives CASSPASNLGTGELFF.

In the case of this clonotype: A single base separates this from a much larger clone, so it may be a read error. The chain carries TRBV18 and TRBJ2-7; TRBD2 aligns across 9 bases. Per the germline V gene, CDR1 is KGHSH and CDR2 is LQKENI. There are 14 residues in the CDR3. The CDR3 protein is CASSSPAGGDEQYF. DNA of the CDR3: TGTGCCAGCTCATCACCGGCGGGGGGGGACGAGCAGTACTTC.

This clonotype was picked up many times. This rearrangement joins TRBV5-5 to TRBJ2-7, with TRBD1 matching over 7 bases. CDR3 length: 14 residues. CDR1 and CDR2 (germline): SGHKS, YYEKEE (reference sequence). V shed 2 bases and J 5 bases; nucleotides not matched to a gene: 7. CDR3 DNA sequence: TGTGCCAGCAGCTTTCCGGGACAGTCCCACGAGCAGTACTTC. The encoded protein is CASSFPGQSHEQYF.

V is TRBV7-9 and J is TRBJ2-1; D remains unclear. With 5 bases removed from V and 8 bases from J, the gap between germline ends came to 19 bases. CDR3 length equals 15 residues. CDR1 SEHNR and CDR2 FQNEAQ come from the germline V gene (reference sequence). The chain's CDR3 is CASSPRQRAHDEQFF. The CDR3 nucleotides read TGTGCCAGCAGCCCTCGACAACGAGCCCACGATGAGCAGTTCTTC.

This clonotype was seen many times. The chain links TRBV5-6 to TRBJ2-7, with 8 positions matching TRBD2. This CDR3 comprises 14 residues. Per germline, CDR1 SGHDT and CDR2 YYEEEE. V gave up 6 bases and J gave up 10 bases; unmatched junction bases: 15. The CDR3 DNA reads TGTGCCAGCACGGGGGGGGGGCTAGCGACTCCTCAGTACTTC. Translation: CASTGGGLATPQYF.

This clonotype was observed many times. The rearrangement uses TRBV12-3 or TRBV12-4 and TRBJ2-7, with TRBD1 identical over 9 bases. This CDR3 has 13 amino acids. V was pared by 5 bases and J by 6 bases, with 5 bases of the junction left unmatched. The CDR3 region is CASSRDRAAEQYF. The CDR3 coding sequence is TGTGCCAGCAGTCGGGACAGGGCGGCCGAGCAGTACTTC.

The chain carries TRBV5-1 and TRBJ2-5, with 10 bases aligning to TRBD1. CDR1 and CDR2 (germline): SGHRS, YFSETQ. J gave up 5 bases and V 7 bases, and 11 bases lay outside the gene matches. The CDR3 sequence is 15 residues long. In DNA, the CDR3 is TGCGCCAGCTCCGGGACAGGGGCTCGTGGGGAGACCCAGTACTTC. Its translation is CASSGTGARGETQYF.

This clonotype showed up many times. The chain recombines TRBV12-3 or TRBV12-4 with TRBJ1-5; TRBD1 aligns across 7 bases. CDR3 length: 14 amino acids. V lost 6 bases, J lost 3 bases, and 5 bases stayed unmatched. In nucleotides, the CDR3 is TGTGCCAGCAGCCAGACAGGGCCCAATCAGCCCCAGCATTTT. It translates to CASSQTGPNQPQHF.

At least ten counts were recorded for this clonotype. The CDR3 DNA is TGTGCCATCAGCCCCGAGGGATACGAGCAGTACTTC. Translated: CAISPEGYEQYF. The chain uses TRBV10-3 and TRBJ2-7; a weak D match, TRBD2 (5 bases). Germline CDR1 is ENHRY and CDR2 is SYGVKD. Deletions cut 6 bases from V and 4 bases from J, with 10 bases between. The CDR3 is 12 residues long.

This clonotype appeared once. The chain joins TRBV11-2 to TRBJ2-5; D uncertain. This CDR3 is built from 11 residues. Trimming took 8 bases from V and 5 from J, leaving 9 bases between them. Germline lookup yields CDR1 SGHAT and CDR2 FQNNGV. CDR3 nucleotides: TGTGCCAGCGGGATCCTGGAGACCCAGTACTTC. It encodes CASGILETQYF.

This clonotype was counted at least ten times. The rearrangement links TRBV7-8 to TRBJ1-5, with D possibly matching TRBD1 (5 bases). CDR1 and CDR2 (germline): SGHVS, FQNEAQ. The V end lost 2 bases, the J end lost 5 bases, and 10 bases lay between the germline ends. This CDR3 region has 14 residues. The CDR3 region has the DNA TGTGCCAGCAGCTTAACTCAGGGAGATCAGCCCCAGCATTTT. Translating gives CASSLTQGDQPQHF.

This clonotype was seen many times. J is TRBJ1-5 and V is TRBV6-4, with D unclear. Germline lookup yields CDR1 MRHNA and CDR2 SNTAGT. The CDR3 loop spans 10 amino acids. The V gene lost 8 bases and the J gene lost 5 bases, with 4 bases spanning the gap. Here the CDR3 reads CASGDQPQHF. In DNA form, the CDR3 reads TGTGCCAGCGGGGATCAGCCCCAGCATTTT.

This clonotype was counted many times. The junction departs from the called germline gene at one end, perhaps through a read error. The CDR3: CASRPTSGSTGELFF. The CDR3 coding sequence is TGTGCTAGCAGACCCACTAGCGGGAGTACCGGGGAGCTGTTTTTT. V usage is TRBV7-7 and J usage is TRBJ2-2; 11 nucleotides align to TRBD2. The CDR3 runs 15 residues. Germline CDR1 is SSHAT and CDR2 is FNYEAQ (reference sequence). The complete variable domain, with remaining parts taken from reference TRBV7-7 and TRBJ2-2, reads GAGVSQSPRYKVTKRGQDVTLRCDPISSHATLYWYQQALGQGPEFLTYFNYEAQPDKSGLPSDRFSAERPEGSISTLTIQRTEQRDSAMYRCASRPTSGSTGELFFGEGSRLTVL.

This clonotype was picked up many times. CDR3 region: CSVEDLQRDGRRWDTDTQYF. CDR3 bases: TGCAGCGTTGAAGATCTTCAGCGGGACGGGAGGCGTTGGGACACAGATACGCAGTATTTT. V gene TRBV29-1 combines with J gene TRBJ2-3; 7 bases match TRBD2. The V segment lost 0 bases and the J segment 2 bases; nucleotides outside the gene matches: 20. The CDR3 is made up of 20 amino acids. CDR1 and CDR2 from the germline V gene are SQVTM and ANQGSEA.

The table lists this clonotype with many counts. The chain joins TRBV5-1 to TRBJ1-4; D remains unclear. The CDR3 loop spans 13 amino acids. Trimming shortened V by 0 bases and J by 2 bases, and 2 bases separated the two germline ends. In germline, CDR1 is SGHRS, CDR2 YFSETQ. CDR3 loop: CASSLGTNEKLFF. The CDR3 DNA is TGCGCCAGCAGCTTGGGGACTAATGAAAAACTGTTTTTT.

This clonotype was detected ten times or more. The chain joins TRBV10-3 to TRBJ1-2, with TRBD1 matching 7 bases. The CDR3 length is 13 residues. Trimming cost V 3 bases and J 8 bases; bases outside gene matches: 6. CDR1 and CDR2 (germline): ENHRY, SYGVKD. CDR3: CAISDLRQGGYTF. DNA for the CDR3: TGTGCCATCAGTGACCTGAGACAGGGAGGCTACACCTTC.

This clonotype occurred a few times. This sequence joins TRBV10-3 and TRBJ1-3; possible D gene TRBD1, 5 bases. The V gene lost 4 bases and the J gene lost 0 bases, with 19 bases spanning the gap. The CDR3 sequence is 18 residues long. Per the germline V gene, CDR1 is ENHRY and CDR2 is SYGVKD. In nucleotides, the CDR3 is TGTGCCATCAGTGCAAACCGGGCCAGGGACCCCTCTGGAAACACCATATATTTT. Encoded protein: CAISANRARDPSGNTIYF.